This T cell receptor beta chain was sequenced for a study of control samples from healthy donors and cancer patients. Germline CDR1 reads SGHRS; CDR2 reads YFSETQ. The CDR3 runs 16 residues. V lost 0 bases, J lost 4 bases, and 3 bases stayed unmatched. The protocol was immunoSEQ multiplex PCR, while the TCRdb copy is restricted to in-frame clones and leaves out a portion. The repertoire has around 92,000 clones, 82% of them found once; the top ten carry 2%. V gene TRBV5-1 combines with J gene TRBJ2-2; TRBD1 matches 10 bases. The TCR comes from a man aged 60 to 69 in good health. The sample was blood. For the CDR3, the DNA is TGCGCCAGCAGCTTGGAGGGACAGGGGCCCACCGGGGAGCTGTTTTTT. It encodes CASSLEGQGPTGELFF.